The present T cell receptor beta chain was sequenced within a study of T-cell reconstitution after alpha-beta-depleted transplantation in children. Library preparation (for TCRbeta) was performed with unique molecular identifiers. Via MiXCR, TCRdb re-called the PCR reads, giving one row per CDR3 protein. This sample has over 550,000 distinct CDR3 sequences; roughly a tenth occur once, and the top ten carry around 4%. This clonotype was seen ten or more times. This CDR3 is built from 12 residues. The V end lost 6 bases, the J end lost 4 bases, and 10 bases lay between the germline ends. Germline V CDR1 and CDR2: SNHLY, FYNNEI.

The rearrangement joins TRBV2 to TRBJ2-7, with D hard to call. The receptor comes from a human donor who donated a stem cell graft to a child with acute myeloid leukemia. The sample in question was PBMCs from the stem cell graft donor, obtained from the stem cell graft. The CDR3 DNA reads TGTGCCAGCAGCCCTAGTTGGTACGAGCAGTACTTC. It codes for CASSPSWYEQYF.